This T cell receptor beta chain comes out of a study of cytomegalovirus exposure and HLA in healthy donors. Researchers ran the PCR with 60 Vbeta and 13 Jbeta primers. Data came from immunoSEQ multiplex PCR; TCRdb stores just in-frame clones and leaves some out. The sample has fewer than 200,000 clones, around 77% seen once. Findings and limits, study-wide: Indistinguishability led to the exclusion of some V segments, TRBV6-2 and TRBV6-3 included. Cytomegalovirus association was assigned to about 180 TCR beta chains. A previous analysis found most TCR beta V segments productive roughly 87% or roughly 30% of the time.

Worth noting for this clone: Its antigen is unknown.

This CDR3 is 15 amino acids long. Germline V gene lookup returns CDR1 KGHSH and CDR2 LQKENI. Unmatched junction bases numbered 5, after V lost 3 bases and J lost 7 bases. Sequenced input: PBMCs. The TCR sequence derives from a man aged 55 to 70 in good health and CMV-seronegative. The gene calls are TRBV18 and TRBJ1-6; 8 bases align to TRBD1. CDR3 region: CASSPGTGLNSPLHF. CDR3 DNA sequence: TGTGCCAGCTCACCCGGGACAGGCCTAAATTCACCCCTCCACTTT.